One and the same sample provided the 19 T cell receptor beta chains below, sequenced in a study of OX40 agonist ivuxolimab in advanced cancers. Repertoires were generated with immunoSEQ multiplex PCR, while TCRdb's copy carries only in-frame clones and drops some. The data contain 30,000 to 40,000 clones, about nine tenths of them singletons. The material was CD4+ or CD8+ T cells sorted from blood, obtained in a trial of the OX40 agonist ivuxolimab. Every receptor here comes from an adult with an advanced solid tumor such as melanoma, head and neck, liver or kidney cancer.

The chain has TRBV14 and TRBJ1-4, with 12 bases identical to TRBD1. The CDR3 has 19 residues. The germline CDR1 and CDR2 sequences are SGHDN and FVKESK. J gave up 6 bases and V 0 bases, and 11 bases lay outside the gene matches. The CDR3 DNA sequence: TGTGCCAGCAGCCAAGACTTAGCCGGGACAGGGGGCGTCGATGAAAAACTGTTTTTT. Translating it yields CASSQDLAGTGGVDEKLFF.

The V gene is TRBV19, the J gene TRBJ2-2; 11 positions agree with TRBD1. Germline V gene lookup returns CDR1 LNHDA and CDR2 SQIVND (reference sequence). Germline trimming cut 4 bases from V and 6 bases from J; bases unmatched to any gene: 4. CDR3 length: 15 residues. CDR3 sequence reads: CASSRRTGGPGELFF. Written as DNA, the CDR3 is TGTGCCAGTAGTAGAAGGACAGGGGGCCCCGGGGAGCTGTTTTTT.

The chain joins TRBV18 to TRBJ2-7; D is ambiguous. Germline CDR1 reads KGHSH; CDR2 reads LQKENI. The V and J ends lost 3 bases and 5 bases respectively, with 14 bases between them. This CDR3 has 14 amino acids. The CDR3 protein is CASSPWTSRDEQYF. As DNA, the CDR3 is TGTGCCAGCTCACCCTGGACGTCGAGAGACGAGCAGTACTTC.

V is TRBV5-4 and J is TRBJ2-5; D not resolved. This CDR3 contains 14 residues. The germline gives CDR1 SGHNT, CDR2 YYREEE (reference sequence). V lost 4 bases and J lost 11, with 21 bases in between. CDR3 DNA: TGTGCCAGCAGCCTGGGCCCCGATCTAGGAGAGCAGTACTTC. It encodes CASSLGPDLGEQYF.

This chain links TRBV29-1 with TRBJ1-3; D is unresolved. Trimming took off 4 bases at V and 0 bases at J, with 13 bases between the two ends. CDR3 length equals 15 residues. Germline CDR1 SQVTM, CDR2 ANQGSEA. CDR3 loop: CSVALITLSGNTIYF. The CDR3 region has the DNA TGCAGCGTTGCTCTCATTACACTCTCTGGAAACACCATATATTTT.

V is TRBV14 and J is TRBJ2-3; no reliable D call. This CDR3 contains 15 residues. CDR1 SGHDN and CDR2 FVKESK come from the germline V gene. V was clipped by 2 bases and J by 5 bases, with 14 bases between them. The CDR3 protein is CASSQRLSPLDTQYF. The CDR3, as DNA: TGTGCCAGCAGCCAAAGGCTCTCTCCTCTAGATACGCAGTATTTT.

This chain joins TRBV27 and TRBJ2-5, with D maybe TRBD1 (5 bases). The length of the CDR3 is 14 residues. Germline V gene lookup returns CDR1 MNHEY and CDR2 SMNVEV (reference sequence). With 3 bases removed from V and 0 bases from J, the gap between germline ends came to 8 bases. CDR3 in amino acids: CASSLVGDQETQYF. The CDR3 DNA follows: TGTGCCAGCAGTTTGGTAGGGGACCAAGAGACCCAGTACTTC.

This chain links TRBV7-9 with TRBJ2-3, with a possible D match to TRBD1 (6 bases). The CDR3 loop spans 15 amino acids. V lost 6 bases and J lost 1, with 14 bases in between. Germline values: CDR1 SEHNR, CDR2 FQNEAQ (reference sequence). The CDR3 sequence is CASSAGVSGTDTQYF. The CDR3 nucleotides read TGTGCCAGCAGTGCAGGGGTTTCGGGCACAGATACGCAGTATTTT.

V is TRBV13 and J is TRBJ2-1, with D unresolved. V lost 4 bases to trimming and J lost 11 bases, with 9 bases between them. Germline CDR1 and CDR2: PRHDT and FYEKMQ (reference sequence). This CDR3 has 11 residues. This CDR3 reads CASSSTSKQFF. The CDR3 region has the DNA TGTGCCAGCAGCTCGACCAGCAAGCAGTTCTTC.

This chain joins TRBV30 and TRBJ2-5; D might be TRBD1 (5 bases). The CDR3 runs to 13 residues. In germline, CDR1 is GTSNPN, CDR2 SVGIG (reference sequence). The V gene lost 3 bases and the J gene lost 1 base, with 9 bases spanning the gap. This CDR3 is CAWSVDSQETQYF. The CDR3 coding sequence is TGTGCCTGGAGCGTCGACAGCCAAGAGACCCAGTACTTC.

The CDR3 loop reads CATRWGGLNTEAFF. In DNA form, the CDR3 reads TGTGCCACCCGATGGGGGGGCCTGAACACTGAAGCTTTCTTT. The chain couples TRBV19 to TRBJ1-1; tentative D call: TRBD1 (6 bases). The germline V and J ends were trimmed by 10 bases and 0 bases, with 15 bases remaining between them. Germline V CDR1 and CDR2: LNHDA, SQIVND (reference sequence). CDR3 size: 14 residues.

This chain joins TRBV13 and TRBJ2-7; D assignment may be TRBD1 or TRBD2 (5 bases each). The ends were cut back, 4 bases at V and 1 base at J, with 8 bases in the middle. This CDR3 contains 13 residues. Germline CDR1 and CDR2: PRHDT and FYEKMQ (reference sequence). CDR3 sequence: CASSSRGSYEQYF. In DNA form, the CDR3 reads TGTGCCAGCAGCTCGAGGGGATCCTACGAGCAGTACTTC.

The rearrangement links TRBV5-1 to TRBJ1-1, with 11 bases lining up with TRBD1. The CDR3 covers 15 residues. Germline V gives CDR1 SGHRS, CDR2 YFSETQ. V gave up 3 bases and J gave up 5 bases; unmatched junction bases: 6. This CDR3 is CASSSGQGAITEAFF. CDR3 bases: TGCGCCAGCAGCTCCGGACAGGGGGCAATTACTGAAGCTTTCTTT.

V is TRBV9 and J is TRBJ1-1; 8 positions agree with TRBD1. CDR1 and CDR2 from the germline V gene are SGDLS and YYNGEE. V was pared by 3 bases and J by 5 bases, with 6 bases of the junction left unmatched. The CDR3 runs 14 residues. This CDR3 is CASSAQGAGTEAFF. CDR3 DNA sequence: TGTGCCAGCAGCGCGCAGGGGGCAGGGACTGAAGCTTTCTTT.

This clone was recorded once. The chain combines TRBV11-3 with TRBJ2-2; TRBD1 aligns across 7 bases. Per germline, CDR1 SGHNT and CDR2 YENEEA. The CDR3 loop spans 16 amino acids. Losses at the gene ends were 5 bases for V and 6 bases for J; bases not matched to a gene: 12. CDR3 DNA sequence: TGTGCCAGCAGCAACACCTCGACAGGGCAGGCCGGGGAGCTGTTTTTT. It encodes CASSNTSTGQAGELFF.

The CDR3 region has the DNA TGTGCCAGCAGCCAAGATCCGCCAGCGTTCTCTGGGGCCAACGTCCTGACTTTC. The encoded protein is CASSQDPPAFSGANVLTF. The chain has TRBV4-2 and TRBJ2-6, with D hard to call. Trimming removed 0 bases from V and 0 bases from J, with 12 bases in between. Germline loops: CDR1 LGHNA, CDR2 YNFKEQ. The length of the CDR3 is 18 residues.

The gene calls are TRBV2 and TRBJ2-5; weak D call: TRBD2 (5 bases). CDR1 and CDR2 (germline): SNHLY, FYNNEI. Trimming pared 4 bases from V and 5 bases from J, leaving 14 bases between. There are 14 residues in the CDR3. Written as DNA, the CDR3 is TGTGCCAGCAGTGCCCGGCGCTCGGGGGAGACCCAGTACTTC. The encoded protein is CASSARRSGETQYF.

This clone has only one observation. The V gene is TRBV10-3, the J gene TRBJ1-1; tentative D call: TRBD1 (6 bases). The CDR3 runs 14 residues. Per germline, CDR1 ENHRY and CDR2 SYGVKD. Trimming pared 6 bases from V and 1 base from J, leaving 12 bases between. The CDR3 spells CAISPRGENTEAFF. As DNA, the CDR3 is TGTGCCATCAGCCCCAGGGGAGAGAACACTGAAGCTTTCTTT.

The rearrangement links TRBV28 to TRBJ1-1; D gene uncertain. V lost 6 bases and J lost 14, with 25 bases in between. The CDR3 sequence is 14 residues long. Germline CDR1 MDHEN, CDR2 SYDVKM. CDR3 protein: CASSLVGGSSVSFF. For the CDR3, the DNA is TGTGCCAGCAGCCTGGTCGGTGGGTCTAGCGTCTCCTTCTTT.